A selection of T cell receptor beta chains follows, all from one sample in a study of blood T cell repertoires in COVID-19. Clones were read by immunoSEQ multiplex PCR, and TCRdb kept only the in-frame ones, dropping some. This table has under 250,000 clones, about 87% appearing once. The sequenced sample consisted of PBMCs or T cells enriched from blood (not recorded which). These receptors originate from a woman in her 30s who had been exposed to COVID-19. Both conserved end residues are part of each CDR3. Each record gives: J gene, D gene, V gene, clone size, CDR3 protein, CDR3 DNA. D genes are given only for firm matches. The size of a clone is reported for some rows only, either as once, few or many, or as a class for expanded clones.

J: TRBJ2-1
D: NA
V: TRBV24-1
size: NA
CDR3: CATSALRGGTGHNEQFF
DNA: TGTGCCACCAGTGCCCTAAGGGGGGGTACGGGCCACAATGAGCAGTTCTTC

J: TRBJ1-3
D: TRBD1
V: TRBV9
size: NA
CDR3: CASSARSDRGWNTIYF
DNA: TGTGCCAGCAGCGCGAGATCAGACAGGGGTTGGAACACCATATATTTT

J: TRBJ2-1
D: NA
V: TRBV2
size: once
CDR3: CASGIRGRNDEQFF
DNA: TGTGCCAGCGGAATCAGGGGAAGGAACGATGAGCAGTTCTTC

J: TRBJ2-3
D: NA
V: TRBV21-1
size: NA
CDR3: CASSTGTGGADTQYF
DNA: TGTGCCAGCAGCACCGGGACAGGGGGCGCAGATACGCAGTATTTT

J: TRBJ1-1
D: TRBD1
V: TRBV6-5
size: NA
CDR3: CASMQTGLSTEAFF
DNA: TGTGCCAGCATGCAGACAGGGCTGAGCACTGAAGCTTTCTTT

J: TRBJ2-1
D: TRBD2
V: TRBV19
size: NA
CDR3: CASKREDGNEQFF
DNA: TGTGCCAGTAAGCGGGAGGACGGGAATGAGCAGTTCTTC

J: TRBJ1-2
D: TRBD1
V: TRBV30
size: NA
CDR3: CAWSLQGAPYGYTF
DNA: TGTGCCTGGAGTCTGCAGGGGGCTCCCTATGGCTACACCTTC

J: TRBJ2-1
D: NA
V: TRBV5-1
size: NA
CDR3: CASSLLLGVYNEQFF
DNA: TGCGCCAGCAGCTTGTTGTTAGGAGTCTACAATGAGCAGTTCTTC

J: TRBJ2-1
D: TRBD2
V: TRBV11-2
size: NA
CDR3: CASSGAGTSANEQFF
DNA: TGTGCCAGCAGCGGAGCGGGGACTAGCGCCAATGAGCAGTTCTTC

J: TRBJ2-7
D: NA
V: TRBV29-1
size: NA
CDR3: CSVSTVNYEQYF
DNA: TGCAGCGTTAGCACCGTGAACTACGAGCAGTACTTC

J: TRBJ1-1
D: NA
V: TRBV7-2
size: NA
CDR3: CASSLGGRYTEAFF
DNA: TGTGCCAGCAGCCTCGGCGGGAGGTACACTGAAGCTTTCTTT

J: TRBJ2-5
D: TRBD2
V: TRBV9
size: NA
CDR3: CASSGYSGRETQYF
DNA: TGTGCCAGCAGCGGGTACAGCGGGAGAGAGACCCAGTACTTC

J: TRBJ2-5
D: NA
V: TRBV15
size: NA
CDR3: CATSRQGLRETQYF
DNA: TGTGCCACCAGCAGACAGGGTCTGCGGGAGACCCAGTACTTC

J: TRBJ2-2
D: TRBD1
V: TRBV5-5
size: NA
CDR3: CASSWSVGQGELFF
DNA: TGTGCCAGCAGCTGGAGTGTGGGACAGGGGGAGCTGTTTTTT

J: TRBJ2-1
D: TRBD2
V: TRBV7-8
size: once
CDR3: CASSLEGGPIWQFF
DNA: TGTGCCAGCAGCTTAGAGGGAGGGCCCATATGGCAGTTCTTC

J: TRBJ2-1
D: NA
V: TRBV10-3
size: NA
CDR3: CAISDSSSYNEQFF
DNA: TGTGCCATCAGTGATTCTAGCTCCTACAATGAGCAGTTCTTC

J: TRBJ1-1
D: NA
V: TRBV7-9
size: NA
CDR3: CASSLALGENTEAFF
DNA: TGTGCCAGCAGCTTAGCGCTCGGGGAGAACACTGAAGCTTTCTTT

J: TRBJ2-5
D: NA
V: TRBV19
size: NA
CDR3: CASSMWTGIQETQYF
DNA: TGTGCCAGTAGTATGTGGACCGGGATACAAGAGACCCAGTACTTC

J: TRBJ2-5
D: TRBD1
V: TRBV6-5
size: NA
CDR3: CASNPTGLVSPYF
DNA: TGTGCCAGCAACCCGACAGGGCTCGTTAGTCCTTACTTC

J: TRBJ2-7
D: TRBD2
V: TRBV7-8
size: once
CDR3: CASSLGLAGNYEQYF
DNA: TGTGCCAGCAGCTTAGGCCTAGCGGGAAACTACGAGCAGTACTTC

J: TRBJ2-7
D: TRBD2
V: TRBV7-2
size: NA
CDR3: CASSLFPGGYEQYF
DNA: TGTGCCAGCAGCTTATTTCCGGGAGGCTACGAGCAGTACTTC

J: TRBJ1-6
D: NA
V: TRBV3-1/TRBV3-2
size: NA
CDR3: CASSPVGHVNSPLHF
DNA: TGTGCCAGCAGCCCGGTCGGACACGTAAATTCACCCCTCCACTTT

J: TRBJ2-3
D: TRBD1
V: TRBV10-3
size: NA
CDR3: CAITGTGDIGTQYF
DNA: TGTGCCATCACCGGGACAGGGGACATCGGTACGCAGTATTTT

J: TRBJ1-2
D: NA
V: TRBV11-2
size: NA
CDR3: CASSLDLPDYGYTF
DNA: TGTGCCAGCAGCTTAGATCTGCCGGACTATGGCTACACCTTC

J: TRBJ2-7
D: TRBD2
V: TRBV5-1
size: NA
CDR3: CASSLAPSGRQYEQYF
DNA: TGCGCCAGCAGCTTGGCGCCTAGCGGGCGGCAGTACGAGCAGTACTTC

J: TRBJ1-1
D: NA
V: TRBV2
size: NA
CDR3: CASSTVTVNTEAFF
DNA: TGTGCCAGCAGTACCGTGACAGTGAACACTGAAGCTTTCTTT

J: TRBJ2-7
D: NA
V: TRBV2
size: once
CDR3: CASKPDSKGTYEQYF
DNA: TGTGCCAGCAAGCCCGACAGTAAAGGGACCTACGAGCAGTACTTC

J: TRBJ1-2
D: TRBD1
V: TRBV28
size: NA
CDR3: CASSLLVGQGVYGYTF
DNA: TGTGCCAGCAGTTTACTTGTAGGGCAGGGGGTCTATGGCTACACCTTC

J: TRBJ2-7
D: NA
V: TRBV5-4
size: once
CDR3: CASSSLRGRYYEQYF
DNA: TGTGCCAGCAGCTCTCTACGGGGGAGATACTACGAGCAGTACTTC

J: TRBJ1-3
D: NA
V: TRBV7-6
size: NA
CDR3: CASSLFQATGNTIYF
DNA: TGTGCCAGCAGCTTATTTCAGGCCACTGGAAACACCATATATTTT

J: TRBJ1-2
D: NA
V: TRBV2
size: NA
CDR3: CASSDIVLPPRGHRNYGYTF
DNA: TGTGCCAGCAGTGATATCGTTCTCCCCCCTCGGGGACACCGAAACTATGGCTACACCTTC

J: TRBJ2-2
D: TRBD1
V: TRBV10-1
size: NA
CDR3: CASSGGGPGELFF
DNA: TGCGCCAGCAGTGGAGGGGGCCCCGGGGAGCTGTTTTTT

J: TRBJ1-1
D: TRBD1
V: TRBV14
size: NA
CDR3: CASSQTWTGDNTEAFF
DNA: TGTGCCAGCAGCCAAACATGGACAGGGGACAACACTGAAGCTTTCTTT

J: TRBJ1-6
D: NA
V: TRBV11-2
size: NA
CDR3: CASSLVSGRVGNSPLHF
DNA: TGTGCCAGCAGCTTAGTTAGCGGCAGGGTGGGGAATTCACCCCTCCACTTT

J: TRBJ2-7
D: TRBD2
V: TRBV6-7
size: NA
CDR3: CATLAGDPPYEQYF
DNA: TGTGCCACCCTAGCGGGAGACCCACCCTACGAGCAGTACTTC

J: TRBJ2-4
D: TRBD1
V: TRBV29-1
size: NA
CDR3: CSVGAGGISKNIQYF
DNA: TGCAGCGTTGGCGCAGGGGGCATCTCCAAAAACATTCAGTACTTC

J: TRBJ2-5
D: TRBD2
V: TRBV28
size: NA
CDR3: CASSLTSGSGYQETQYF
DNA: TGTGCCAGCAGTTTGACTAGCGGGAGTGGGTACCAAGAGACCCAGTACTTC

J: TRBJ2-7
D: TRBD1
V: TRBV7-9
size: NA
CDR3: CASSLRTGSWEQYF
DNA: TGTGCCAGCAGCCTAAGGACAGGGTCGTGGGAGCAGTACTTC

J: TRBJ2-1
D: TRBD2
V: TRBV30
size: NA
CDR3: CAWSVGLAEQFF
DNA: TGTGCCTGGAGTGTGGGACTAGCGGAGCAGTTCTTC

J: TRBJ2-5
D: NA
V: TRBV5-4
size: NA
CDR3: CASSLVTEETQYF
DNA: TGTGCCAGCAGCTTGGTTACGGAAGAGACCCAGTACTTC

J: TRBJ1-1
D: TRBD1
V: TRBV15
size: NA
CDR3: CATSRDRGNTEAFF
DNA: TGTGCCACCAGCAGGGACAGGGGGAACACTGAAGCTTTCTTT

J: TRBJ2-1
D: TRBD2
V: TRBV10-1
size: once
CDR3: CASSGFGTSGHNEQFF
DNA: TGCGCCAGCAGTGGGTTCGGGACTAGCGGGCACAATGAGCAGTTCTTC

J: TRBJ1-1
D: NA
V: TRBV19
size: few
CDR3: CASSIDLEAFF
DNA: TGTGCCAGTAGTATAGACCTTGAAGCTTTCTTT

J: TRBJ2-1
D: TRBD2
V: TRBV5-1
size: NA
CDR3: CASSSPGLAGVRRFNEQFF
DNA: TGCGCCAGCAGCTCACCGGGACTAGCGGGAGTTAGGCGTTTCAATGAGCAGTTCTTC

J: TRBJ2-1
D: TRBD2
V: TRBV7-3
size: NA
CDR3: CASSSSGSPNEQFF
DNA: TGTGCCAGCAGCAGTAGCGGGAGCCCTAATGAGCAGTTCTTC

J: TRBJ2-7
D: NA
V: TRBV6-6
size: NA
CDR3: CASSYDQAYEQYF
DNA: TGTGCCAGCAGTTACGACCAGGCCTACGAGCAGTACTTC

J: TRBJ1-2
D: NA
V: TRBV6-1
size: NA
CDR3: CASSEAQGPGGYTF
DNA: TGTGCCAGCAGTGAAGCTCAGGGGCCTGGTGGCTACACCTTC

J: TRBJ1-1
D: TRBD1
V: TRBV28
size: NA
CDR3: CASSQTGPTEAFF
DNA: TGTGCCAGCAGTCAGACAGGGCCCACTGAAGCTTTCTTT

J: TRBJ1-5
D: TRBD1
V: TRBV19
size: NA
CDR3: CASSMRDRGVGQPQHF
DNA: TGTGCCAGTAGTATGCGAGACAGGGGGGTAGGTCAGCCCCAGCATTTT

J: TRBJ2-7
D: NA
V: TRBV6-2/TRBV6-3
size: once
CDR3: CASSSPPRRRGGTYEQYF
DNA: TGTGCCAGCAGTTCCCCCCCCCGCCGGCGGGGCGGAACCTACGAGCAGTACTTC

J: TRBJ1-2
D: NA
V: TRBV28
size: NA
CDR3: CASSPSGVRYGYTF
DNA: TGTGCCAGCAGCCCTTCAGGGGTCCGCTATGGCTACACCTTC

J: TRBJ1-5
D: NA
V: TRBV24-1
size: NA
CDR3: CATSDAGRQPQHF
DNA: TGTGCCACCAGTGACGCGGGTCGCCAGCCCCAGCATTTT

J: TRBJ1-5
D: TRBD1
V: TRBV19
size: NA
CDR3: CASKRQGVGQPQHF
DNA: TGTGCCAGTAAGAGGCAGGGGGTTGGTCAGCCCCAGCATTTT

J: TRBJ2-3
D: TRBD2
V: TRBV4-2
size: NA
CDR3: CASSQEPSGTGTDTQYF
DNA: TGTGCCAGCAGCCAAGAGCCTAGCGGCACCGGCACAGATACGCAGTATTTT